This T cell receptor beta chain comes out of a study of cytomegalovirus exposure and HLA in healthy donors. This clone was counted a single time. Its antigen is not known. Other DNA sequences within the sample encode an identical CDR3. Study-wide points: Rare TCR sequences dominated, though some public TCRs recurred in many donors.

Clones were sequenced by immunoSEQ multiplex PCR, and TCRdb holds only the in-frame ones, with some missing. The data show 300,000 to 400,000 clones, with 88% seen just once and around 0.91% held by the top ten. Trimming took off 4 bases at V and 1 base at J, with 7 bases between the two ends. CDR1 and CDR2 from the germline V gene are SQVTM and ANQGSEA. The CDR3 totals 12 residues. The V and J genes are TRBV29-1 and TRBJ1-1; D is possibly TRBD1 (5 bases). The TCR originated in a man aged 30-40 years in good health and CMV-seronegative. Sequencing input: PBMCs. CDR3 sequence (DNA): TGCAGCGTTGGGCAGGGGAACACTGAAGCTTTCTTT. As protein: CSVGQGNTEAFF.